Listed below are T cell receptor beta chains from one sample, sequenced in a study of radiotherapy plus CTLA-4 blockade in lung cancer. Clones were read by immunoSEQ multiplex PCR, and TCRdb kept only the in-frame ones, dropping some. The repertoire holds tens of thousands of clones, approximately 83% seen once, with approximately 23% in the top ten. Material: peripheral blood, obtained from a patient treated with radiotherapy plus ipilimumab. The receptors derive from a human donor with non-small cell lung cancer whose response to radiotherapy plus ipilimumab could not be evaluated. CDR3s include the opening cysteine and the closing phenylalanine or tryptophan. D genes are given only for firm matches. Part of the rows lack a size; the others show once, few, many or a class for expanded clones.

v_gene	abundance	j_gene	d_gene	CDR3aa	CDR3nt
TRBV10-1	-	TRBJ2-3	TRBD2	CASTSGGVPDTQYF	TGCGCCAGCACAAGCGGGGGGGTCCCAGATACGCAGTATTTT
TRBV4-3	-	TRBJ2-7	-	CASSQDRGKSSPYEQYF	TGCGCCAGCAGCCAAGATCGGGGGAAGTCAAGCCCCTACGAGCAGTACTTC
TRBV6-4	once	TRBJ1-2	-	CASRNSNLNYGYTF	TGTGCCAGCAGAAACAGCAATTTGAACTATGGCTACACCTTC
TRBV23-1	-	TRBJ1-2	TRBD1	CASSQIPSTGDFNYGYTF	TGCGCCAGCAGTCAGATACCTTCGACAGGGGACTTTAACTATGGCTACACCTTC
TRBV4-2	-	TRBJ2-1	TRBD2	CASSREGWPSGLYNEQFF	TGTGCCAGCAGCCGGGAGGGGTGGCCTAGCGGACTTTACAATGAGCAGTTCTTC
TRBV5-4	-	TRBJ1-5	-	CASSQRGSNQPQHF	TGTGCCAGCAGCCAACGGGGTAGCAATCAGCCCCAGCATTTT
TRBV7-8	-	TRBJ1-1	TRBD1	CASSWRERQGPNTEAFF	TGTGCCAGCAGCTGGAGGGAACGACAGGGGCCGAACACTGAAGCTTTCTTT
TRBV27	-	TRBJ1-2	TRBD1	CASSLPGGGGYTF	TGTGCCAGCAGTCTACCAGGGGGCGGTGGCTACACCTTC
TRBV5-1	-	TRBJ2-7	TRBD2	CASSEQSGGGYEQYF	TGCGCCAGCTCCGAGCAGTCGGGAGGGGGCTACGAGCAGTACTTC
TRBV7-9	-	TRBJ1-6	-	CASTLTGSMVSPLHF	TGTGCCAGCACCTTAACAGGGTCCATGGTCTCACCCCTCCACTTT
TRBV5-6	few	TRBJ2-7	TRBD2	CASSLGAGGLYEQYF	TGTGCCAGCAGCTTGGGGGCGGGGGGCCTTTACGAGCAGTACTTC
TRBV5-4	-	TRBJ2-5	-	CASSSPSGTQETQYF	TGTGCCAGCAGCTCACCCTCTGGGACACAAGAGACCCAGTACTTC
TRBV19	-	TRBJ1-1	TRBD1	CASRRQGFGNTEAFF	TGTGCCAGTAGGAGACAGGGTTTCGGGAACACTGAAGCTTTCTTT
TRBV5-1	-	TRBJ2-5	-	CASSTPGLLQETQYF	TGCGCCAGCAGCACACCAGGACTTCTACAAGAGACCCAGTACTTC
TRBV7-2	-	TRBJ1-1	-	CASSLSGGVDTEAFF	TGTGCCAGCAGCTTAAGCGGAGGGGTGGACACTGAAGCTTTCTTT
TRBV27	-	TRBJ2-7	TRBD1	CASSLSGGTGYYEQYF	TGTGCCAGCAGTTTATCGGGCGGGACAGGGTACTACGAGCAGTACTTC
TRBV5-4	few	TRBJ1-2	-	CASTSEVGYTF	TGTGCCAGCACCTCTGAGGTGGGCTACACCTTC
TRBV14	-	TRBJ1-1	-	CASSQEGGQVYTEAFF	TGTGCCAGCAGCCAAGAAGGCGGGCAGGTATACACTGAAGCTTTCTTT
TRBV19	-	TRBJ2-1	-	CASSINGGRVGGEQFF	TGTGCCAGTAGTATCAACGGCGGCCGGGTGGGGGGTGAGCAGTTCTTC
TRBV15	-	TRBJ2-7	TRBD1	CATSREKAGTGGYEQYF	TGTGCCACCAGCAGAGAAAAGGCCGGGACAGGGGGTTACGAGCAGTACTTC
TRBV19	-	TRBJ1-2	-	CATGGRGRYGYTF	TGTGCCACCGGTGGCAGGGGCCGCTATGGCTACACCTTC
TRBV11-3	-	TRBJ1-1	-	CASSPPQGSTEAFF	TGTGCCAGCAGCCCCCCCCAGGGGAGCACTGAAGCTTTCTTT
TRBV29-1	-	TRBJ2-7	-	CSVLGKAGNEQYF	TGCAGCGTTCTTGGGAAAGCGGGCAACGAGCAGTACTTC
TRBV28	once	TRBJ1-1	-	CASRPSWGPNTEAFF	TGTGCCAGCAGGCCTTCCTGGGGGCCGAACACTGAAGCTTTCTTT
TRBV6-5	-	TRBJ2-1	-	CASSYSGPNEQFF	TGTGCCAGCAGTTACTCGGGGCCCAATGAGCAGTTCTTC
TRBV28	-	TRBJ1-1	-	CASSNPGRGDTEAFF	TGTGCCAGCAGTAACCCAGGGAGGGGAGACACTGAAGCTTTCTTT
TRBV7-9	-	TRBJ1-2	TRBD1	CASNVGQGNYGYTF	TGTGCCAGCAACGTGGGACAGGGGAACTATGGCTACACCTTC
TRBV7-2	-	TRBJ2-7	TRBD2	CASSIGTSGVTYF	TGTGCCAGCAGCATCGGGACTAGCGGGGTTACGTACTTC
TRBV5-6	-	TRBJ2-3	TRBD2	CASSFFTSGTDTQYF	TGTGCCAGCAGCTTTTTTACTAGCGGCACAGATACGCAGTATTTT
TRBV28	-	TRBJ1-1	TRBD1	CASSSRQGAMNTEAFF	TGTGCCAGCAGTTCCCGACAGGGGGCAATGAACACTGAAGCTTTCTTT
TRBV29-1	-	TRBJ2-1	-	CSGRGGSTEQFF	TGCAGCGGGAGGGGGGGGTCTACTGAGCAGTTCTTC
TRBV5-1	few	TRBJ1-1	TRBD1	CASSPAGTRIPGQKMNTEAFF	TGCGCCAGCAGCCCCGCGGGTACACGGATACCGGGACAGAAAATGAACACTGAAGCTTTCTTT
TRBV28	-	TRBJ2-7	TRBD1	CASSLGTELPGYEQYF	TGTGCCAGCAGTTTAGGGACAGAACTGCCGGGGTACGAGCAGTACTTC
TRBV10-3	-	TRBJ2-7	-	CAISERGHSYEQYF	TGTGCCATCAGTGAGCGGGGACACTCCTACGAGCAGTACTTC
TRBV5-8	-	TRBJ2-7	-	CASSLAAYEQYF	TGTGCCAGCAGCTTGGCCGCGTACGAGCAGTACTTC
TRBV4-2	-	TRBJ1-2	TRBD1	CASSQVKGQGDYGYTF	TGTGCCAGCAGCCAAGTTAAGGGCCAGGGGGACTATGGCTACACCTTC
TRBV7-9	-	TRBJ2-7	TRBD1	CASSPGTGEIHEQYF	TGTGCCAGCAGCCCAGGGACAGGGGAGATACACGAGCAGTACTTC
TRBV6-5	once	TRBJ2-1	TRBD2	CASSTSGNNEQFF	TGTGCCAGCAGCACGAGCGGGAACAATGAGCAGTTCTTC
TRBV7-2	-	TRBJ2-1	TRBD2	CASSPTSGGAYNEQFF	TGTGCCAGCAGCCCGACTAGCGGGGGGGCCTACAATGAGCAGTTCTTC
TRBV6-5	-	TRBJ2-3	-	CASSDNRPQYF	TGTGCCAGCAGTGACAATCGGCCGCAGTATTTT
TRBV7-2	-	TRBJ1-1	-	CASSLAGSMNTEAFF	TGTGCCAGCAGCTTAGCCGGGAGCATGAACACTGAAGCTTTCTTT
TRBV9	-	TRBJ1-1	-	CASSVTGNTEAFF	TGTGCCAGCAGCGTAACAGGGAACACTGAAGCTTTCTTT
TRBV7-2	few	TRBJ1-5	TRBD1	CASSGDRFLNQPQHF	TGTGCCAGCAGCGGGGACAGGTTTCTTAATCAGCCCCAGCATTTT
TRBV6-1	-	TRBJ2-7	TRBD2	CASSELAGGGQYF	TGTGCCAGCAGTGAACTAGCGGGAGGGGGGCAGTACTTC
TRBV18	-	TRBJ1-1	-	CASSPPMRVEGTEAFF	TGTGCCAGCTCACCGCCCATGAGGGTCGAGGGCACTGAAGCTTTCTTT
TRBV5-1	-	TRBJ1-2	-	CASSLEGDGYTF	TGCGCCAGCAGCTTGGAAGGGGATGGCTACACCTTC
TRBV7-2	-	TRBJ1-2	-	CASSYRPGQGMLTF	TGTGCCAGCAGCTATAGACCGGGACAAGGAATGCTCACCTTC
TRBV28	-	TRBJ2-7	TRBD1	CASLRTGGGYEQYF	TGTGCCAGTCTCCGGACAGGGGGAGGCTACGAGCAGTACTTC
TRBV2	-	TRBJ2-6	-	CASSAGSSGANVLTF	TGTGCCAGCTCTGCCGGTAGCTCTGGGGCCAACGTCCTGACTTTC
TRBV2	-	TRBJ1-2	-	CASSEVRSYGYTF	TGTGCCAGCAGTGAGGTCAGATCCTATGGCTACACCTTC
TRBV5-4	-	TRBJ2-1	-	CASSLDRTYSYNEQFF	TGTGCCAGCAGCTTGGACCGGACTTACTCCTACAATGAGCAGTTCTTC
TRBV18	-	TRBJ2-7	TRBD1	CASSPGTGTYEQYF	TGTGCCAGCTCACCCGGGACAGGGACCTACGAGCAGTACTTC
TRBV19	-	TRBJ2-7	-	CASSSGVSYEQYF	TGTGCCAGTAGTAGCGGCGTCTCCTACGAGCAGTACTTC